This TCR beta chain originates from a study of T cell changes during pregnancy in multiple sclerosis. TCRdb's table, derived via immunoSEQ multiplex PCR, lists solely in-frame clones and lacks some. This table has under 85,000 clones, about 94% appearing once. Germline values: CDR1 SGDLS, CDR2 YYNGEE. The junction had 10 bases not matched to a gene; V was cut back by 0 bases and J by 6 bases. This CDR3 has 16 amino acids. The sequenced sample was peripheral blood, obtained in the third trimester of pregnancy. The source is a female donor with multiple sclerosis, enrolled in a pregnancy study. The gene calls are TRBV9 and TRBJ2-3; 7 bases are shared with TRBD1. CDR3 coding DNA: TGTGCCAGCAGCGTAGTTGGGCAGGGGGTCAGCGATACGCAGTATTTT. Amino acids: CASSVVGQGVSDTQYF.